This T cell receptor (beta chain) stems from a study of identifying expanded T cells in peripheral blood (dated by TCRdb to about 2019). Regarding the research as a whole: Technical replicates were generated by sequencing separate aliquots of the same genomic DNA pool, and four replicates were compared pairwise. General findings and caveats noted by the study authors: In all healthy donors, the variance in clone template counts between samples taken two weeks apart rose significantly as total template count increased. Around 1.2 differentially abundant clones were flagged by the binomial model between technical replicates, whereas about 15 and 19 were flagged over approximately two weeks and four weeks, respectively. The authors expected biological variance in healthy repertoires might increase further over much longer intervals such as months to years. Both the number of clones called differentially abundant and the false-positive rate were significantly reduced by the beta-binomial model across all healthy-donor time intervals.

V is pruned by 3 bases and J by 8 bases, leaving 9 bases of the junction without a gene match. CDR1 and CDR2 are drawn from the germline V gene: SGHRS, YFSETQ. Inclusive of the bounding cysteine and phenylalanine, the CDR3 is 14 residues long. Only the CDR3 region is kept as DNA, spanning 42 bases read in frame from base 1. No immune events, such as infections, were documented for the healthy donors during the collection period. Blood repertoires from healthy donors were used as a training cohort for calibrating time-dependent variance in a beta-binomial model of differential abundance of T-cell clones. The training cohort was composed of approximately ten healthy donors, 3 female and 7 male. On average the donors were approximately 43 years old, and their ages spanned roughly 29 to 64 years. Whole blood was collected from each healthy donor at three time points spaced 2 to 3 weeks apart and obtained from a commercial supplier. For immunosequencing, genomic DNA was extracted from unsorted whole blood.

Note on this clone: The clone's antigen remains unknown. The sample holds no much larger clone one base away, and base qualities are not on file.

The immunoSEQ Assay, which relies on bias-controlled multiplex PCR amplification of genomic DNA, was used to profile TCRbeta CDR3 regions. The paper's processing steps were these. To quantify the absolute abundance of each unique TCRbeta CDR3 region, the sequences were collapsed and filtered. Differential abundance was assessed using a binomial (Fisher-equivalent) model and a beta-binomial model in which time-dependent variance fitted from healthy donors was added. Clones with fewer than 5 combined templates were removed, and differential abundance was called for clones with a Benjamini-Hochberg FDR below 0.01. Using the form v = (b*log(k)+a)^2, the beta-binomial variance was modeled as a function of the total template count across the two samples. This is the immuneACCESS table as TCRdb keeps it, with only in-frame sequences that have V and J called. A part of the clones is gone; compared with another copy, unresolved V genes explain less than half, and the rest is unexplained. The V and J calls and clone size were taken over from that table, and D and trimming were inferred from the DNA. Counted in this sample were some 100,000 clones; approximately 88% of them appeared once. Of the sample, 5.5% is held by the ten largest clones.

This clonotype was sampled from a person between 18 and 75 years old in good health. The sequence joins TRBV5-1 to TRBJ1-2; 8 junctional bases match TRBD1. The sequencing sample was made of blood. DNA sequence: TGCGCCAGCAGCTGGGTGGGACAGGATTTAGGCTACACCTTC. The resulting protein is CASSWVGQDLGYTF.